This TCR beta chain was observed in a study of T-cell memory formation after mild COVID-19. Study in general: Most TCR clusters belonged to a single donor.

MiXCR, run by TCRdb on the 5' RACE reads, gives a single entry per CDR3 protein. This repertoire shows almost 550,000 distinct CDR3 sequences, 20% found once; its top ten account for around 12%. Study results and caveats: Clones contracting across day 15 to 85 had a balanced CD4/CD8 profile; later expanding clones leaned CD4+.

Worth noting for this clonotype: Antigen: not known.

V trimming: 6 bases; J trimming: 2 bases; junction bases outside the gene matches: 10. The CDR3 is made up of 16 amino acids. Germline V gene sequence: CDR1 SQVTM, CDR2 ANQGSEA. The receptor's source is an adult woman who had mild COVID-19 (a few samples of this study predate the infection). Cell type and time point are not known. Sequenced sample: PBMCs or a T cell subset sorted from them (not recorded which). The gene calls are TRBV29-1 and TRBJ1-2; TRBD1 matches at 12 bases. DNA of the CDR3: TGCAGCGTGTACCGGGACAGGGGGCGAATGAACTATGGCTACACCTTC. This translates into CSVYRDRGRMNYGYTF.